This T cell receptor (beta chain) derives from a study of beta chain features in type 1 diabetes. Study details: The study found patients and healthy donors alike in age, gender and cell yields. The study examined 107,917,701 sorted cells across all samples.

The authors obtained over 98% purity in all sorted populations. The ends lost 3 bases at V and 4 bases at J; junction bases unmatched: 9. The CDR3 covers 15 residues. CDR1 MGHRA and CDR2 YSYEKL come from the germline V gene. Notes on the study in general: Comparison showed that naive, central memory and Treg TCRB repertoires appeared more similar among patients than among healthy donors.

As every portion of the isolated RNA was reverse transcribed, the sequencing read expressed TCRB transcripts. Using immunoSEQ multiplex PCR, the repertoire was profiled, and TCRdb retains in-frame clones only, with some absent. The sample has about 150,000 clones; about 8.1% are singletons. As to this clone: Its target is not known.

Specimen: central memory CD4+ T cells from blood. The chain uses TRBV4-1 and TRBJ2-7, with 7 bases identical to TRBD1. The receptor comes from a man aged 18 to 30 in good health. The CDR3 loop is CASSQDTTGSYEQYF. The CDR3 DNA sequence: TGCGCCAGCAGCCAGGATACGACAGGGAGTTACGAGCAGTACTTC.